Sequencing of this T cell receptor beta chain was carried out in a study of Graves' ophthalmopathy and Graves' hyperthyroidism. Transcripts of RNA were the source for amplifying TCR beta CDR3 regions. RT-PCR with HTBI primers came first, then second-round multiplex PCR. TCRdb analysed the multiplex PCR reads with MiXCR anew, one entry per CDR3 protein. This table holds approximately 150,000 distinct CDR3 sequences, 30% to 45% found once. What supplied the PBMCs was about 10 ml of fresh peripheral blood. This clonotype was found a few times. Sequencing was carried out using peripheral blood. The receptor comes from a man aged 25-45 years with Graves' ophthalmopathy.

CDR3 coding DNA: TGTGCCAGCAGCCCGGCCGGGACCTGGAACGAGCAGTACTTC. Encoded protein: CASSPAGTWNEQYF. The V gene is TRBV6-1, the J gene TRBJ2-7, with D perhaps given as TRBD1 or TRBD2 (5 bases each). This CDR3 contains 14 residues. Trimming cost V 6 bases and J 5 bases, with 17 bases left between them. Germline assignment: CDR1 MNHNS and CDR2 SASEGT.